The 26 T cell receptor beta chains presented below share a single source sample, sequenced in a study of blood T cell repertoires in COVID-19. Generated by immunoSEQ multiplex PCR, the TCRdb table keeps only in-frame clones and is missing some. This table has some 200,000 clones, about four fifths appearing once. Sequencing input: peripheral blood. These TCRs come from a woman older than 75 with COVID-19, enrolled during active disease.

This chain joins TRBV3-1 (or the pseudogene TRBV3-2) and TRBJ1-2; the D is unclear. CDR3 length equals 15 residues. CDR1 and CDR2 (germline): LGHDT, YNNKEL (reference sequence). The V end was cut by 1 base, the J end by 2 bases, with 11 bases between. CDR3 sequence (DNA): TGTGCCAGCAGCCAAGTCGAGGGAAGAAACTATGGCTACACCTTC. Amino acids: CASSQVEGRNYGYTF.

V gene TRBV7-2 combines with J gene TRBJ2-5; 11 positions match TRBD2. V was clipped by 6 bases and J by 4 bases; unmatched bases: 4. The length of the CDR3 is 14 residues. Germline V lookup: CDR1 SGHTA, CDR2 FQGNSA. This CDR3 reads CASRTSGGSETQYF. Here the CDR3 DNA reads TGTGCCAGCAGAACTAGCGGGGGTTCAGAGACCCAGTACTTC. The variable domain in full, with the rest retrieved from reference TRBV7-2 and TRBJ2-5, is GAGVSQSPSNKVTEKGKDVELRCDPISGHTALYWYRQSLGQGLEFLIYFQGNSAPDKSGLPSDRFSAERTGGSVSTLTIQRTQQEDSAVYLCASRTSGGSETQYFGPGTRLLVL.

The rearrangement links TRBV9 to TRBJ2-1; D might be TRBD2 (6 bases). The CDR3 has 16 residues. The V end was cut by 0 bases, the J end by 2 bases, with 12 bases between. Germline-derived CDR1 and CDR2 are SGDLS and YYNGEE. The CDR3 here is CASSVAGTHPYNEQFF. The CDR3 nucleotides read TGTGCCAGCAGCGTAGCCGGGACTCATCCCTACAATGAGCAGTTCTTC. The full variable domain, its missing parts supplied by reference TRBV9 and TRBJ2-1, is DSGVTQTPKHLITATGQRVTLRCSPRSGDLSVYWYQQSLDQGLQFLIQYYNGEERAKGNILERFSAQQFPDLHSELNLSSLELGDSALYFCASSVAGTHPYNEQFFGPGTRLTVL.

The chain carries TRBV27 and TRBJ2-7; 8 bases map to TRBD2. The CDR3 runs to 15 residues. Germline CDR1 and CDR2: MNHEY and SMNVEV (reference sequence). Trimming at V came to 2 bases and at J to 1 base, leaving 4 bases not matched to a gene. For the CDR3, the DNA is TGTGCCAGCAGTTTACTACGCGGGGGGTCCTACGAGCAGTACTTC. Its translation is CASSLLRGGSYEQYF.

The chain uses TRBV10-3 and TRBJ2-1; 10 nucleotides line up with TRBD2. V was pared by 4 bases and J by 5 bases, with 2 bases of the junction left unmatched. Germline lookup yields CDR1 ENHRY and CDR2 SYGVKD. The CDR3 length is 14 residues. The CDR3 DNA is TGTGCCATCAGTGGAGCGGGGGGGCACAATGAGCAGTTCTTC. Encoded protein: CAISGAGGHNEQFF.

V is TRBV2 and J is TRBJ2-3, with 16 bases lining up with TRBD2. Germline assignment: CDR1 SNHLY and CDR2 FYNNEI. This CDR3 region has 17 residues. V lost 7 bases, J lost 1 base, and 5 bases stayed unmatched. The CDR3 here is CASKGLAGGRGTDTQYF. CDR3 DNA: TGTGCCAGCAAGGGACTAGCGGGGGGGCGGGGCACAGATACGCAGTATTTT.

The rearrangement uses TRBV2 and TRBJ2-7, with a weak D call TRBD1 (8 bases). Germline V CDR1 and CDR2: SNHLY, FYNNEI. This CDR3 spans 14 amino acids. V dropped 6 bases and J dropped 2 bases, with 14 bases sitting between them. The CDR3 region is CASRKAGQAYEQYF. The CDR3 DNA sequence: TGTGCCAGCAGAAAAGCGGGACAGGCCTACGAGCAGTACTTC. The variable domain in full, completed from reference TRBV2 and TRBJ2-7, reads EPEVTQTPSHQVTQMGQEVILRCVPISNHLYFYWYRQILGQKVEFLVSFYNNEISEKSEIFDDQFSVERPDGSNFTLKIRSTKLEDSAMYFCASRKAGQAYEQYFGPGTRLTVT.

This chain links TRBV2 with TRBJ1-2; no clear D. The CDR3 has 11 residues. V lost 6 bases, J lost 2 bases, and 4 bases lay in between. Germline V CDR1 and CDR2: SNHLY, FYNNEI. The CDR3 sequence is CASSENYGYTF. The CDR3, as DNA: TGTGCCAGCAGCGAGAACTATGGCTACACCTTC. The variable domain in full, with the rest retrieved from reference TRBV2 and TRBJ1-2, is EPEVTQTPSHQVTQMGQEVILRCVPISNHLYFYWYRQILGQKVEFLVSFYNNEISEKSEIFDDQFSVERPDGSNFTLKIRSTKLEDSAMYFCASSENYGYTFGSGTRLTVV.

A word on this clone: The same CDR3 is also encoded by other DNA sequences in this sample. J is TRBJ2-1 and V is TRBV4-1; 13 positions match TRBD2. This CDR3 comprises 16 residues. The germline gives CDR1 MGHRA, CDR2 YSYEKL. Trimming cost V 4 bases and J 3 bases; bases outside gene matches: 3. The CDR3 loop is CASSPGTSGVYNEQFF. CDR3 DNA: TGCGCCAGCAGCCCCGGGACTAGCGGGGTCTACAATGAGCAGTTCTTC.

V gene TRBV24-1 combines with J gene TRBJ1-4; a weak D match, TRBD1 (6 bases). CDR1 KGHDR and CDR2 SFDVKD come from the germline V gene. The CDR3 is 16 residues long. V was pared by 4 bases and J by 3 bases, with 14 bases between. CDR3 sequence (DNA): TGTGCCACCAGTGACCCCCGGACAGCTCCTAATGAAAAACTGTTTTTT. Encoded protein: CATSDPRTAPNEKLFF.

This rearrangement joins TRBV5-1 to TRBJ1-2; D gene uncertain. The CDR3 spans 12 residues. Germline V gives CDR1 SGHRS, CDR2 YFSETQ. V gave up 4 bases and J gave up 13 bases, with 17 bases separating them. The CDR3 nucleotides are TGCGCCAGCAGCCCGACCTTCGGTGCGGTCACCTTC. Translation gives CASSPTFGAVTF. Drawing the rest from reference TRBV5-1 and TRBJ1-2, the complete variable domain is KAGVTQTPRYLIKTRGQQVTLSCSPISGHRSVSWYQQTPGQGLQFLFEYFSETQRNKGNFPGRFSGRQFSNSRSEMNVSTLELGDSALYLCASSPTFGAVTFGSGTRLTVV.

This chain connects TRBV5-5 to TRBJ1-1; no clear D gene. The CDR3 is 18 amino acids. The V gene lost 2 bases and the J gene lost 0 bases, with 20 bases spanning the gap. The germline CDR1 and CDR2 sequences are SGHKS and YYEKEE (reference sequence). The CDR3 loop reads CASSFPKRSIGMNTEAFF. CDR3 DNA: TGTGCCAGCAGCTTCCCCAAGAGGTCGATAGGCATGAACACTGAAGCTTTCTTT.

The chain links TRBV9 to TRBJ1-2; 10 nucleotides agree with TRBD1. J lost 3 bases, V lost 4 bases, and 6 bases had no gene match. Germline CDR1 reads SGDLS; CDR2 reads YYNGEE. The length of the CDR3 is 15 residues. The CDR3 here is CASSSRTGGDYGYTF. CDR3 DNA sequence: TGTGCCAGCAGCTCACGGACAGGGGGAGACTATGGCTACACCTTC.

This clone was seen only once. The chain combines TRBV7-9 with TRBJ2-3; D perhaps matches TRBD2 (6 bases). CDR3 length: 12 amino acids. V gave up 5 bases and J gave up 6 bases, with 9 bases separating them. Germline V CDR1 and CDR2: SEHNR, FQNEAQ (reference sequence). CDR3 residues: CASSGAGDTQYF. CDR3 in DNA: TGTGCCAGCAGCGGGGCGGGGGATACGCAGTATTTT.

The chain carries TRBV3-1 (or the pseudogene TRBV3-2) and TRBJ1-3; D is ambiguous. The CDR3 is 11 amino acids. V lost 6 bases, J lost 4 bases, and 4 bases lay in between. In germline, CDR1 is LGHDT, CDR2 YNNKEL (reference sequence). The CDR3 coding sequence is TGTGCCAGCAGGGAGGGAAACACCATATATTTT. Its protein product is CASREGNTIYF.

This clone was counted only a few times. The genes are TRBV6-1 and TRBJ1-4, with TRBD1 matching 7 bases. This CDR3 is built from 16 residues. V was pared by 0 bases and J by 11 bases, with 12 bases of the junction left unmatched. Germline V gene lookup returns CDR1 MNHNS and CDR2 SASEGT. CDR3 sequence: CASSEAGGVRGRKLFF. The DNA of the CDR3 is TGTGCCAGCAGTGAAGCGGGCGGTGTGAGGGGGCGGAAACTGTTTTTT.

The CDR3: CASSLGDTSTLHF. The CDR3 bases are TGTGCCAGCAGCTTAGGAGACACATCCACCCTCCACTTT. The gene calls are TRBV7-6 and TRBJ1-6, with unresolved D. The CDR3 sequence is 13 residues long. The V gene lost 1 base and the J gene lost 14 bases, with 12 bases spanning the gap. CDR1 and CDR2 (germline): SGHVS, FNYEAQ.

V usage is TRBV9 and J usage is TRBJ1-2, with 8 bases aligning to TRBD1. Per the germline V gene, CDR1 is SGDLS and CDR2 is YYNGEE. Germline trimming cut 7 bases from V and 4 bases from J; bases unmatched to any gene: 6. This CDR3 contains 13 residues. The CDR3: CASGTGGGYGYTF. The CDR3 bases are TGTGCCAGCGGCACAGGGGGAGGCTATGGCTACACCTTC.

The rearrangement uses TRBV29-1 and TRBJ2-3; TRBD1 aligns across 11 bases. V was pared by 1 base and J by 6 bases, with 3 bases of the junction left unmatched. Germline V gene sequence: CDR1 SQVTM, CDR2 ANQGSEA. This CDR3 is built from 14 residues. The CDR3 sequence: CSVEGGQGVDTQYF. DNA for the CDR3: TGCAGCGTTGAAGGGGGACAGGGGGTTGATACGCAGTATTTT.

The CDR3 here is CASSLVGRGFYGYTF. In DNA form, the CDR3 reads TGTGCCAGCAGCTTAGTTGGCAGGGGTTTCTATGGCTACACCTTC. The chain has TRBV7-9 and TRBJ1-2, with D tentatively TRBD1 (6 bases). V shed 1 base and J shed 4 bases, with 13 bases lying between them. The CDR3 extends over 15 amino acids. The germline CDR1 and CDR2 sequences are SEHNR and FQNEAQ (reference sequence).

This chain uses TRBV6-5 with TRBJ2-7, with 10 bases matching TRBD2. The CDR3 consists of 15 residues. The V gene end was trimmed by 7 bases and the J gene end by 5 bases; junction bases not matched to a gene: 11. CDR1 is MNHEY and CDR2 is SVGAGI in the germline V gene. The CDR3 region is CASIRASGSKDEQYF. Here the CDR3 DNA reads TGTGCCAGCATAAGGGCTAGCGGGAGTAAGGACGAGCAGTACTTC.

The chain links TRBV5-1 to TRBJ2-7; 11 bases are a match to TRBD1. The J segment lost 0 bases and the V segment lost 7 bases, leaving 9 bases of the junction unmatched. Germline CDR1 reads SGHRS; CDR2 reads YFSETQ. The CDR3 runs 16 residues. CDR3 protein: CASDLGTGGPSYEQYF. In nucleotides, the CDR3 is TGCGCCAGCGACCTGGGGACAGGGGGTCCCTCCTACGAGCAGTACTTC.

The chain recombines TRBV28 with TRBJ2-3; 7 bases match TRBD2. Per germline, CDR1 MDHEN and CDR2 SYDVKM. CDR3 length: 18 residues. The junction had 14 bases not matched to a gene; V was cut back by 4 bases and J by 1 base. The DNA for the CDR3 is TGTGCCAGCAGTTCGCCGGGGGGAGGCCTGGGGGGCACAGATACGCAGTATTTT. It codes for CASSSPGGGLGGTDTQYF.

The chain uses TRBV19 and TRBJ1-1; 8 nucleotides match TRBD1. CDR1 and CDR2 from the germline V gene are LNHDA and SQIVND (reference sequence). There are 15 residues in the CDR3. The junction had 12 bases not matched to a gene; V was cut back by 8 bases and J by 4 bases. In DNA, the CDR3 is TGTGCCAGTGGACAGGGCAGGCCTCTGGGCACTGAAGCTTTCTTT. The encoded protein is CASGQGRPLGTEAFF.

This sequence joins TRBV5-1 and TRBJ2-5; 10 bases align to TRBD2. Germline V gene sequence: CDR1 SGHRS, CDR2 YFSETQ. CDR3 length: 15 residues. The trim removed 4 bases at V and 3 bases at J, leaving 6 bases unmatched. The CDR3 spells CASSASGGGKETQYF. The CDR3 coding sequence is TGCGCCAGCAGCGCCAGCGGGGGGGGAAAAGAGACCCAGTACTTC.

This clone came up a few times. V and J are TRBV28 and TRBJ2-5, with D unclear. V was trimmed by 3 bases and J by 4 bases, leaving 6 bases between them. This CDR3 spans 12 amino acids. Germline V gives CDR1 MDHEN, CDR2 SYDVKM. CDR3 DNA: TGTGCCAGCAGTTTTTACGGAGAGACCCAGTACTTC. Its translation: CASSFYGETQYF.